A selection of T cell receptor beta chains follows, all from one sample in a study of T-cell reconstitution after alpha-beta-depleted transplantation in children. TCRdb analysed the PCR reads with MiXCR anew, one entry per CDR3 protein. This sample carries about 980,000 distinct CDR3 sequences, 25% to 30% of them seen once, and the ten largest clones take about 28%. Sequences were derived from PBMCs, mostly from graft donor cells, sampled 360 days after TCRalphabeta/CD19-depleted stem cell transplant. The receptors were sampled from a boy less than two years old who had a stem cell transplant for SCID, so the T cells may come from the graft donor. The CDR3 runs from the conserved cysteine through the conserved F or W. D genes are given only for firm matches. The size of a clone is reported for some rows only, either as once, few or many, or as a class for expanded clones.

clone_size	j_call	v_call	d_call	cdr3_nt	cdr3_aa
few	TRBJ2-7	TRBV20-1	.	TGCAGTGCTAGCCACACGCCGGGGGACGAGCAGTACTTC	CSASHTPGDEQYF
few	TRBJ1-3	TRBV20-1	.	TGCAGTGCTAGAGGTTTATTGCGCTCTGGAAACACCATATATTTT	CSARGLLRSGNTIYF
.	TRBJ2-1	TRBV12-3/TRBV12-4	.	TGTGCCAGCTCCTACGGGATAGAGCAGTTCTTC	CASSYGIEQFF
.	TRBJ2-3	TRBV29-1	.	TGCAGCGCAGGGACCCCCAGTGAAGTTACGCAGTATTTT	CSAGTPSEVTQYF
.	TRBJ2-1	TRBV30	.	TGTGCCTGGAGATACTACCTTTCCTACAATGAGCAGTTCTTC	CAWRYYLSYNEQFF
.	TRBJ2-2	TRBV21-1	.	TGTGCCAGCTGGACAGGGTCAGGGGAGCTGTTTTTT	CASWTGSGELFF
.	TRBJ2-1	TRBV5-6	TRBD1	TGTGCCAGCAGCCCTACAGACAGGGTGAACTACAATGAGCAGTTCTTC	CASSPTDRVNYNEQFF
.	TRBJ2-2	TRBV2	TRBD2	TGTGCCAGCAGATCTGGACCGGGAGGAACGAACACCGGGGAGCTGTTTTTT	CASRSGPGGTNTGELFF
.	TRBJ2-7	TRBV7-2	TRBD1	TGTGCCAGCAGCTTAAGGGGACAGCTGACCTACGAGCAGTACTTC	CASSLRGQLTYEQYF
.	TRBJ2-2	TRBV4-1	TRBD1	TGCGCCAGCAGCCAAGGGGACAGGGGGCCCTTATCGAACACCGAGGAGCTGTTTTTT	CASSQGDRGPLSNTEELFF
few	TRBJ2-1	TRBV12-3/TRBV12-4	.	TGTGCCAGCAGTTCCCCGGGACTGGGGGATGAGCAGTTCTTC	CASSSPGLGDEQFF
.	TRBJ2-1	TRBV20-1	TRBD2	TGCAGTGCTAGAGATGTTGGGACTAGCGGGGGGTTCTACAATGAGCAGTTCTTC	CSARDVGTSGGFYNEQFF
.	TRBJ2-6	TRBV4-1	TRBD1	TGCGCCAGCAGCCAGAAAGGGACAGGGGACTTCTCTGGGGCCAACGTCCTGACTTTC	CASSQKGTGDFSGANVLTF
few	TRBJ2-1	TRBV12-3/TRBV12-4	TRBD1	TGTGCCAGCACCTTCAGCACAGGGGCCTACAATGAGCAGTTCTTC	CASTFSTGAYNEQFF
.	TRBJ2-5	TRBV12-3/TRBV12-4	TRBD1	TGTGCCAGCAGTTTGTGGGGGACAGGGGCCCAAGAGACCCAGTACTTC	CASSLWGTGAQETQYF
.	TRBJ1-4	TRBV28	.	TGTGCCACCGGGGAGGCCCCCAGGAATGAAAAACTGTTTTTT	CATGEAPRNEKLFF
many	TRBJ2-3	TRBV7-3	TRBD2	TGTGCCAGCAGTTCCACACCTAGCGGGGGGTACACAGATACGCAGTATTTT	CASSSTPSGGYTDTQYF
.	TRBJ2-7	TRBV3-1	.	TGTGCCAGCAGCCAATCGGGGTCTTCCTACGAGCAGTACTTC	CASSQSGSSYEQYF
.	TRBJ2-2	TRBV5-6	.	TGTGCCAGCAGCTTGGGGTCGATCGGGGAGCTGTTTTTT	CASSLGSIGELFF
few	TRBJ2-7	TRBV29-1	.	TGCAGCGTTGAAGGTCTGGGGGCGACTGGCGAGCAGTACTTC	CSVEGLGATGEQYF
many	TRBJ2-1	TRBV4-1	.	TGCGCCAGCAGCCAAGATTCTAGCCCAAGCTCCTACAATGAGCAGTTCTTC	CASSQDSSPSSYNEQFF
.	TRBJ2-4	TRBV20-1	.	TGCAGTGCGACGCGGGGAAACATTCAGTACTTC	CSATRGNIQYF
few	TRBJ1-1	TRBV18	.	TGTGCCAGCTCACCCCTACCAACTCAGGGCACGGTGGGGGCTTTCTTT	CASSPLPTQGTVGAFF
few	TRBJ1-1	TRBV4-1	.	TGCGCCAGCAGCCAAGGCCGGGCGGGAAACTGGAACACTGAAGCTTTCTTT	CASSQGRAGNWNTEAFF
.	TRBJ1-3	TRBV12-3/TRBV12-4	.	TGTGCCAGCAGTTTACGGTGGGACCCTAAATTTGGAAACACCATATATTTT	CASSLRWDPKFGNTIYF
few	TRBJ1-1	TRBV6-5	.	TGTGCCAGCAGTTTCCGGGCCCCCCCGACTGAAGCTTTCTTT	CASSFRAPPTEAFF
.	TRBJ2-7	TRBV10-3	TRBD1	TGTGCCATCAGTGAGTCAGAGGAGAGGACAGGAGGCTACGAGCAGTACTTC	CAISESEERTGGYEQYF
few	TRBJ2-1	TRBV27	.	TGTGCCAGCAGCGGACCCCGGGGCCGAAACAATGAGCAGTTCTTC	CASSGPRGRNNEQFF
.	TRBJ2-7	TRBV29-1	TRBD1	TGCAGCGTTGCCTCCGGGTCAGGGGGCACCTACGAGCAGTACTTC	CSVASGSGGTYEQYF
few	TRBJ2-3	TRBV10-3	.	TGTGCCATCAGTGACTTCCTCTATGGGCAAGACAGGTCCCCAGATACGCAGTATTTT	CAISDFLYGQDRSPDTQYF
few	TRBJ1-1	TRBV29-1	.	TGCAGCGTTCGGGGGGACCCCATCGGCACTGAAGCTTTCTTT	CSVRGDPIGTEAFF
many	TRBJ2-7	TRBV12-3/TRBV12-4	.	TGTGCCAGCAGTCCCCGGTTGGAATACGAGCAGTACTTC	CASSPRLEYEQYF
.	TRBJ2-7	TRBV4-1	.	TGCGCCAGCAGCCAATTTTCGGGGTACGAGCAGTACTTC	CASSQFSGYEQYF
few	TRBJ2-3	TRBV10-3	TRBD2	TGTGCCATCAATAAGGGTGGCGGGGGAAACACAGATACGCAGTATTTT	CAINKGGGGNTDTQYF
.	TRBJ2-1	TRBV7-9	.	TGTGCCAGCAGCGTAACAGGGGAGGATAGAAATGAGCAGTTCTTC	CASSVTGEDRNEQFF
few	TRBJ1-3	TRBV6-2/TRBV6-3	.	TGTGCCACCGGGAACTCTGGAAACACCATATATTTT	CATGNSGNTIYF
.	TRBJ2-3	TRBV9	.	TGTGCCAGCAGCGTTATAGGGGCGGGTTTCCGAGATACGCAGTATTTT	CASSVIGAGFRDTQYF
.	TRBJ2-1	TRBV11-2	TRBD2	TGTGCCAGCAGCTTATTTGAGGCTAGGGCGGGGGATCTGGATGAGCAGTTCTTC	CASSLFEARAGDLDEQFF
.	TRBJ2-7	TRBV15	.	TGTGCCACCAGCAGATCCCAAATAAATAGGGACTCCTACGAGCAGTACTTC	CATSRSQINRDSYEQYF
few	TRBJ2-1	TRBV11-1	.	TGTGCCAGCACCTTCCCCTCGAGGGGGACACACTCCTACAATGAGCAGTTCTTC	CASTFPSRGTHSYNEQFF
many	TRBJ2-1	TRBV3-1	.	TGTGCCAGCAGCCAAGATGGCGATGAGCAGTTCTTC	CASSQDGDEQFF
.	TRBJ2-2	TRBV27	TRBD2	TGTGCCAGCAGTTTTTGGCGGGGGAGCACCGGGGAGCTGTTTTTT	CASSFWRGSTGELFF
.	TRBJ2-1	TRBV5-1	.	TGCGCCAGCAGCTTGGAGGTCAGAGAGAATGAGCAGTTCTTC	CASSLEVRENEQFF
few	TRBJ2-7	TRBV4-1	.	TGCGCCAGCAGCCAAGGCAACGGTCTTAGGTCCGACGAGCAGTACTTC	CASSQGNGLRSDEQYF
.	TRBJ1-4	TRBV28	TRBD1	TGTGCCAGTTTCGCCGGGACAGGGAGTGAAAAACTGTTTTTT	CASFAGTGSEKLFF
.	TRBJ1-2	TRBV28	.	TGTGCCAGCAGTTCCGGGACCTATAATTCCTACACCTTC	CASSSGTYNSYTF